Shown below are 9 T cell receptor beta chains from a single sample sequenced in a study of blood T cell repertoires in COVID-19. Libraries were prepared by immunoSEQ multiplex PCR; TCRdb keeps only in-frame clonotypes and omits some of them. The sample has some 150,000 clones; roughly nine tenths are singletons. The specimen sequenced was peripheral blood. Receptors were obtained from a woman in her thirties or forties with acute or convalescent COVID-19.

The V and J genes are TRBV2 and TRBJ2-7; a possible D gene is TRBD2 (6 bases). With 4 bases removed from V and 6 bases from J, the gap between germline ends came to 19 bases. CDR3 length equals 15 residues. CDR1 is SNHLY, CDR2 FYNNEI, per germline. The CDR3: CASSGGDLPVREQYF. CDR3 sequence (DNA): TGTGCCAGCAGTGGGGGGGACCTACCGGTGCGCGAGCAGTACTTC.

The rearrangement joins TRBV6-4 to TRBJ2-7, with 7 bases aligning to TRBD1. With V trimmed by 3 bases and J by 5 bases, 16 bases remained unmatched. CDR3 length equals 17 residues. CDR1 and CDR2 from the germline V gene are MRHNA and SNTAGT. Here the CDR3 reads CASSERTGQLLIHEQYF. CDR3 in DNA: TGTGCCAGCAGTGAGAGAACGGGACAGCTCCTAATCCACGAGCAGTACTTC.

This chain links TRBV7-9 with TRBJ2-5; TRBD2 aligns across 9 bases. Germline V gene lookup returns CDR1 SEHNR and CDR2 FQNEAQ (reference sequence). This CDR3 region has 16 residues. The ends lost 2 bases at V and 4 bases at J; junction bases unmatched: 8. The CDR3 here is CASSLTVAGEAETQYF. The CDR3 nucleotides are TGTGCCAGCAGCTTAACGGTAGCGGGAGAGGCAGAGACCCAGTACTTC.

The chain is built from TRBV28 and TRBJ2-2; TRBD1 matches at 9 bases. The germline gives CDR1 MDHEN, CDR2 SYDVKM. The V and J ends lost 4 bases and 4 bases, in that order; junction bases with no gene match: 7. The CDR3 extends over 16 amino acids. CDR3 DNA: TGTGCCAGCAGTTCCCGGGACAGGGACGTCACCGGGGAGCTGTTTTTT. It codes for CASSSRDRDVTGELFF. The full variable domain, in which reference TRBV28 and TRBJ2-2 provide the parts outside the CDR3, is DVKVTQSSRYLVKRTGEKVFLECVQDMDHENMFWYRQDPGLGLRLIYFSYDVKMKEKGDIPEGYSVSREKKERFSLILESASTNQTSMYLCASSSRDRDVTGELFFGEGSRLTVL.

The rearrangement links TRBV1 to TRBJ2-1; the D segment call TRBD2 is taken from the table without a DNA check. TRBV1 is termed a pseudogene. The CDR3 contains 18 residues. In nucleotides, the CDR3 is TGCACCAGCAGCCAAGACTACCCACTTGCGGGGGGTATAAATGAGCAGTTCTTC. It is translated as CTSSQDYPLAGGINEQFF.

The chain combines TRBV12-3 or TRBV12-4 with TRBJ1-2; D remains ambiguous. There are 13 residues in the CDR3. Deletions cut 1 base from V and 5 bases from J, with 8 bases between. The CDR3 protein is CASSLGPEYGYTF. In nucleotides, the CDR3 is TGTGCCAGCAGTTTAGGGCCAGAATATGGCTACACCTTC.

This chain links TRBV24-1 with TRBJ2-7; 8 bases are a match to TRBD1. The CDR3 contains 16 residues. Germline CDR1 is KGHDR and CDR2 is SFDVKD. V dropped 3 bases and J dropped 3; count of bases not matched to a gene: 9. The CDR3 region is CATSDRSGGIGYEQYF. As DNA, the CDR3 is TGTGCCACCAGTGATCGGTCAGGGGGCATTGGCTACGAGCAGTACTTC.

The gene calls are TRBV3-1 (or the pseudogene TRBV3-2) and TRBJ2-7; 8 nucleotides line up with TRBD1. The V segment lost 1 base and the J segment 0 bases; nucleotides outside the gene matches: 5. The CDR3 covers 16 residues. Per germline, CDR1 LGHDT and CDR2 YNNKEL (reference sequence). The CDR3 DNA reads as TGTGCCAGCAGCCAAGGCGGGACAGGCACCTCCTACGAGCAGTACTTC. Its protein is CASSQGGTGTSYEQYF.

A single count supports this clone. This chain joins TRBV3-1 (or the pseudogene TRBV3-2) and TRBJ2-2; a possible D gene is TRBD1 (6 bases). With 7 bases removed from V and 1 base from J, the gap between germline ends came to 16 bases. Germline V gene sequence: CDR1 LGHDT, CDR2 YNNKEL (reference sequence). The CDR3 spans 16 residues. This chain's CDR3 is CASIGAGQRNTGELFF. DNA of the CDR3: TGTGCCAGCATAGGAGCTGGACAGAGGAACACCGGGGAGCTGTTTTTT.